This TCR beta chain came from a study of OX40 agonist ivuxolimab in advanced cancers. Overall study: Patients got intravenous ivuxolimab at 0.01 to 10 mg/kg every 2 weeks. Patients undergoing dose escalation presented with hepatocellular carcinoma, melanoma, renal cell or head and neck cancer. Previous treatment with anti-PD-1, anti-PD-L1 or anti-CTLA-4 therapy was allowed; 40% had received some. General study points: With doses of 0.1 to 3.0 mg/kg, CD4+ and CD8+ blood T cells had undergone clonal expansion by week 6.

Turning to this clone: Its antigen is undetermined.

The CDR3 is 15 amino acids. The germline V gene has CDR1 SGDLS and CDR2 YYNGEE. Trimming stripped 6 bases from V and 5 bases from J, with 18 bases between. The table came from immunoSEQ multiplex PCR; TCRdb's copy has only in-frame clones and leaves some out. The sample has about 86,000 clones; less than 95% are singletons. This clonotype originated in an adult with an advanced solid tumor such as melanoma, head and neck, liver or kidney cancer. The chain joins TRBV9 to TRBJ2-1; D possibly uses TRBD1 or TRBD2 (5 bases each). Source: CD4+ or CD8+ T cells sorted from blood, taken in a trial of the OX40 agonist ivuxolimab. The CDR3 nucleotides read TGTGCCAGCAACCTCCTAGGGACCACCGACAATGAGCAGTTCTTC. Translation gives CASNLLGTTDNEQFF.